This T cell receptor (beta chain) was retrieved from a study of blood T cell repertoires in COVID-19. Study-wide context: COVID-19 samples collected from the United States, Italy and Spain covered acute and convalescent phases. From T cells, B-cell-depleted T cells, or PBMCs came the material, which was cDNA or gDNA.

Per the study methods: Estimated nucleated cell counts came from reference gene primer amplification. The assay was immunoSEQ multiplex PCR, and TCRdb's table has in-frame clones only and misses some. For V, J and clone size, that table is used; D and trimming come from the DNA. The repertoire includes roughly 130,000 clones, about 90% of them detected once, and approximately 4% sits in the top ten. This CDR3 has 12 residues. The V gene lost 2 bases and the J gene lost 11 bases, with 12 bases spanning the gap. Germline V gene sequence: CDR1 MDHEN, CDR2 SYDVKM. V is TRBV28 and J is TRBJ1-1; D is unresolved. Sequences were obtained from peripheral blood. The origin of this receptor is a woman between 55 and 75 years old with acute or convalescent COVID-19. The CDR3 protein is CASSLAIREAFF. CDR3 DNA: TGTGCCAGCAGTTTAGCGATTAGGGAGGCTTTCTTT.